This T cell receptor (beta chain) was identified in a study of PD-1 blockade in classical Hodgkin lymphoma. Study findings and constraints: The repertoire differences lack a defined cause, possibly disease activity or prior therapy. Reported findings placed baseline TCR diversity lower in newly diagnosed patients (compared with healthy donors). Researchers reported that CD4+ TCR diversity, though not CD8+, rose significantly by C4D1. Patients with a complete response exhibited baseline diversity comparable to newly diagnosed patients.

Following autologous stem cell transplantation, relapse occurred in every patient, and exposure to brentuximab vedotin varied. Generated by immunoSEQ multiplex PCR, the TCRdb table keeps only in-frame clones and is missing some. The sample consists of roughly 28,000 clones, around 70% of them appearing once. About this clone: Its antigen is undetermined.

This receptor was identified in a human donor with classical Hodgkin lymphoma. Sequenced material: peripheral blood mononuclear cells (PBMCs), taken before the second cycle of nivolumab.

In DNA form, the CDR3 reads TGTGCCAGCAGTCCCTTGGGCGGGGGGCGCTCCTACAATGAGCAGTTCTTC. This sequence encodes CASSPLGGGRSYNEQFF. The chain has TRBV5-6 and TRBJ2-1; TRBD2 matches 8 bases. The CDR3 extends over 17 amino acids. V lost 5 bases to trimming and J lost 0 bases; unmatched junction nucleotides: 10. Germline values: CDR1 SGHDT, CDR2 YYEEEE.